Listed below are T cell receptor beta chains from one sample, sequenced in a study of cytomegalovirus exposure and HLA in healthy donors. This table comes from immunoSEQ multiplex PCR, and its TCRdb copy is limited to in-frame clones, with some not included. The table has approximately 150,000 clones, 80% seen once. The sequenced sample consisted of PBMCs. Receptors were obtained from a man in his thirties or forties in good health and CMV-seropositive. The CDR3 runs from the conserved cysteine through the conserved F or W. The order of the fields is V gene, clone size, D gene, J gene, CDR3 length, CDR3 DNA, CDR3 protein. A D gene is named only where the DNA matches it firmly. Clone size is given for some rows only: seen once, a few or many times, or a class if the clone is expanded.

v_call: TRBV18
clone_size: .
d_call: .
j_call: TRBJ1-2
cdr3_length: 14
cdr3_nt: TGTGCCAGCTCACCACGACAGTCAAACTATGGCTACACCTTC
cdr3_aa: CASSPRQSNYGYTF

v_call: TRBV7-9
clone_size: .
d_call: TRBD1
j_call: TRBJ1-2
cdr3_length: 14
cdr3_nt: TGTGCCAGCAGCCCCCCGGACAGGGCGTCTGGCTACACCTTC
cdr3_aa: CASSPPDRASGYTF

v_call: TRBV5-6
clone_size: .
d_call: .
j_call: TRBJ1-6
cdr3_length: 15
cdr3_nt: TGTGCCAGCAGCCTCCTGACCACGGGTAATTCACCCCTCCACTTT
cdr3_aa: CASSLLTTGNSPLHF

v_call: TRBV15
clone_size: few
d_call: .
j_call: TRBJ1-1
cdr3_length: 13
cdr3_nt: TGTGCCACCAGCAGAGATAGAGAGAGGGAGGCTTTCTTT
cdr3_aa: CATSRDREREAFF

v_call: TRBV10-3
clone_size: .
d_call: TRBD2
j_call: TRBJ2-6
cdr3_length: 19
cdr3_nt: TGTGCCATCAGTGACTTTTTAGCGGGAGGCGTTGCTGGGGCCAACGTCCTGACTTTC
cdr3_aa: CAISDFLAGGVAGANVLTF

v_call: TRBV6-6
clone_size: .
d_call: TRBD1
j_call: TRBJ1-5
cdr3_length: 15
cdr3_nt: TGTGCCACCGGACAGGAGGAGGTGGTTTATCAGCCCCAGCATTTT
cdr3_aa: CATGQEEVVYQPQHF

v_call: TRBV7-8
clone_size: .
d_call: .
j_call: TRBJ2-1
cdr3_length: 13
cdr3_nt: TGTGCCAGCAGCTTCAGGGACACCAATGAGCAGTTCTTC
cdr3_aa: CASSFRDTNEQFF

v_call: TRBV7-2
clone_size: .
d_call: TRBD2
j_call: TRBJ2-1
cdr3_length: 19
cdr3_nt: TGTGCCAGCAGCCTACGCCTCACTAGCGGGGGCTACTCCTACAATGAGCAGTTCTTC
cdr3_aa: CASSLRLTSGGYSYNEQFF

v_call: TRBV5-4
clone_size: .
d_call: TRBD2
j_call: TRBJ2-2
cdr3_length: 16
cdr3_nt: TGTGCCAGCAGCTTGTCCGGGCGGGGGGGCGCCGGGGAGCTGTTTTTT
cdr3_aa: CASSLSGRGGAGELFF

v_call: TRBV9
clone_size: .
d_call: TRBD2
j_call: TRBJ2-1
cdr3_length: 18
cdr3_nt: TGTGCCAGCAGCGCCCCCAGGTTAGCGGGAGCTAACTACAATGAGCAGTTCTTC
cdr3_aa: CASSAPRLAGANYNEQFF

v_call: TRBV5-1
clone_size: .
d_call: .
j_call: TRBJ2-3
cdr3_length: 15
cdr3_nt: TGCGCCAGCAGCTTGGGTATACAGCGCACAGATACGCAGTATTTT
cdr3_aa: CASSLGIQRTDTQYF

v_call: TRBV2
clone_size: once
d_call: .
j_call: TRBJ2-7
cdr3_length: 12
cdr3_nt: TGTGCCAGCACTGGCGGCTCCTACGAGCAGTACTTC
cdr3_aa: CASTGGSYEQYF

v_call: TRBV6-1
clone_size: .
d_call: TRBD1
j_call: TRBJ2-7
cdr3_length: 14
cdr3_nt: TGTGCCAGCAGCGCCGGACAGGGAGTAGGCGAGCAGTACTTC
cdr3_aa: CASSAGQGVGEQYF

v_call: TRBV25-1
clone_size: .
d_call: .
j_call: TRBJ1-6
cdr3_length: 14
cdr3_nt: TGTGCCAGCAGTGAGGGCCCCGAAAATTCACCCCTCCACTTT
cdr3_aa: CASSEGPENSPLHF

v_call: TRBV4-1
clone_size: few
d_call: .
j_call: TRBJ2-1
cdr3_length: 17
cdr3_nt: TGCGCCAGCAGCCTCGGAGGGCTGGCGGGGCTATACAATGAGCAGTTCTTC
cdr3_aa: CASSLGGLAGLYNEQFF

v_call: TRBV27
clone_size: few
d_call: .
j_call: TRBJ1-4
cdr3_length: 15
cdr3_nt: TGTGCCAGCAGTTCTACACTGATGCGGGGTGAAAAACTGTTTTTT
cdr3_aa: CASSSTLMRGEKLFF

v_call: TRBV2
clone_size: .
d_call: TRBD1
j_call: TRBJ2-7
cdr3_length: 16
cdr3_nt: TGTGCCAGCATCACCCCCTGGGACAGGGGGCAGGACGAGCAGTACTTC
cdr3_aa: CASITPWDRGQDEQYF

v_call: TRBV4-1
clone_size: few
d_call: .
j_call: TRBJ2-1
cdr3_length: 15
cdr3_nt: TGCGCCAGCAGCCTGGGACAAAGCTCCTACAATGAGCAGTTCTTC
cdr3_aa: CASSLGQSSYNEQFF

v_call: TRBV7-9
clone_size: once
d_call: .
j_call: TRBJ1-3
cdr3_length: 14
cdr3_nt: TGTGCCAGCAGCTCTCCCCTTAGAGGAAACACCATATATTTT
cdr3_aa: CASSSPLRGNTIYF

v_call: TRBV2
clone_size: few
d_call: .
j_call: TRBJ1-5
cdr3_length: 14
cdr3_nt: TGTGCCAGCAGTGACAGTCATAGCAATCAGCCCCAGCATTTT
cdr3_aa: CASSDSHSNQPQHF

v_call: TRBV5-1
clone_size: .
d_call: TRBD1
j_call: TRBJ2-1
cdr3_length: 15
cdr3_nt: TGCGCCAGCAGCAACGGACAGGGGGGTGCCCCAGAGCAGTTCTTC
cdr3_aa: CASSNGQGGAPEQFF

v_call: TRBV5-1
clone_size: once
d_call: TRBD1
j_call: TRBJ1-1
cdr3_length: 14
cdr3_nt: TGCGCCAGCAGCGTACAGGGGGAAGGCACTGAAGCTTTCTTT
cdr3_aa: CASSVQGEGTEAFF

v_call: TRBV6-5
clone_size: .
d_call: .
j_call: TRBJ1-6
cdr3_length: 15
cdr3_nt: TGTGCCAGCAGTCTAGGGACACCTCATAATTCACCCCTCCACTTT
cdr3_aa: CASSLGTPHNSPLHF

v_call: TRBV6-5
clone_size: few
d_call: .
j_call: TRBJ2-7
cdr3_length: 14
cdr3_nt: TGTGCCAGCAGGCGGGACAGCGGGAGATACGAGCAGTACTTC
cdr3_aa: CASRRDSGRYEQYF

v_call: TRBV6-1
clone_size: .
d_call: .
j_call: TRBJ2-7
cdr3_length: 14
cdr3_nt: TGTGCCAGCAGTGAGGGGAGTGGCCTACGCGAGCAGTACTTC
cdr3_aa: CASSEGSGLREQYF

v_call: TRBV5-1
clone_size: .
d_call: TRBD1
j_call: TRBJ2-7
cdr3_length: 15
cdr3_nt: TGCGCCAGCAGCTTGCAACAGGGGGCGACCTACGAGCAGTACTTC
cdr3_aa: CASSLQQGATYEQYF

v_call: TRBV27
clone_size: once
d_call: .
j_call: TRBJ1-1
cdr3_length: 14
cdr3_nt: TGTGCCAGCAGGCTAGACAGCACCAACACTGAAGCTTTCTTT
cdr3_aa: CASRLDSTNTEAFF

v_call: TRBV19
clone_size: few
d_call: TRBD2
j_call: TRBJ2-7
cdr3_length: 16
cdr3_nt: TGTGCCAGTAGCCGAATTACTAGCGCTACTACCTACGAGCAGTACTTC
cdr3_aa: CASSRITSATTYEQYF

v_call: TRBV7-2
clone_size: few
d_call: TRBD1
j_call: TRBJ2-7
cdr3_length: 16
cdr3_nt: TGTGCCAGCAGCTCCGGGACAGGTGGTTTAAGGTACGAGCAGTACTTC
cdr3_aa: CASSSGTGGLRYEQYF

v_call: TRBV28
clone_size: .
d_call: TRBD2
j_call: TRBJ2-7
cdr3_length: 14
cdr3_nt: TGTGCCAGCAGAAACAGCGGGAGTCTTTACGAGCAGTACTTC
cdr3_aa: CASRNSGSLYEQYF

v_call: TRBV10-1
clone_size: .
d_call: .
j_call: TRBJ2-3
cdr3_length: 13
cdr3_nt: TGCGCCAGCAGTGAGCAGGGGCCAGATACGCAGTATTTT
cdr3_aa: CASSEQGPDTQYF

v_call: TRBV19
clone_size: .
d_call: TRBD1
j_call: TRBJ2-2
cdr3_length: 16
cdr3_nt: TGTGCCAGTAGTCTTCTGGACAGGAGAAACACCGGGGAGCTGTTTTTT
cdr3_aa: CASSLLDRRNTGELFF

v_call: TRBV4-1
clone_size: .
d_call: .
j_call: TRBJ1-2
cdr3_length: 15
cdr3_nt: TGCGCCAGCAGCGCCCAAGGTCCGACTTTCTATGGCTACACCTTC
cdr3_aa: CASSAQGPTFYGYTF

v_call: TRBV27
clone_size: .
d_call: TRBD2
j_call: TRBJ2-5
cdr3_length: 15
cdr3_nt: TGTGCCAGCAGACCGACTAGCGGGAGACAAGAGACCCAGTACTTC
cdr3_aa: CASRPTSGRQETQYF

v_call: TRBV29-1
clone_size: .
d_call: TRBD2
j_call: TRBJ2-1
cdr3_length: 19
cdr3_nt: TGCAGCGTTGAAGCCCCGACTAGCGGGAGAACGGGCCCCTACAATGAGCAGTTCTTC
cdr3_aa: CSVEAPTSGRTGPYNEQFF

v_call: TRBV5-1
clone_size: .
d_call: TRBD2
j_call: TRBJ2-1
cdr3_length: 18
cdr3_nt: TGCGCCAGCAGCTTGGTTAGCGGGGGCCGAAGCTCCTACAATGAGCAGTTCTTC
cdr3_aa: CASSLVSGGRSSYNEQFF

v_call: TRBV5-1
clone_size: .
d_call: .
j_call: TRBJ2-2
cdr3_length: 12
cdr3_nt: TGCGCCACCACAGGGCTCACCGGGGAGCTGTTTTTT
cdr3_aa: CATTGLTGELFF

v_call: TRBV6-5
clone_size: .
d_call: .
j_call: TRBJ2-7
cdr3_length: 14
cdr3_nt: TGTGCCAGCAGTTCGCGGACAGCCACCTACGAGCAGTACTTC
cdr3_aa: CASSSRTATYEQYF

v_call: TRBV5-6
clone_size: .
d_call: .
j_call: TRBJ1-1
cdr3_length: 12
cdr3_nt: TGTGCCAGCGTGGGACAGAACACTGAAGCTTTCTTT
cdr3_aa: CASVGQNTEAFF

v_call: TRBV11-3
clone_size: .
d_call: TRBD1
j_call: TRBJ1-2
cdr3_length: 14
cdr3_nt: TGTGCCAGCTCCGAGTGGACAGGCGGCTATGGCTACACCTTC
cdr3_aa: CASSEWTGGYGYTF

v_call: TRBV9
clone_size: .
d_call: TRBD1
j_call: TRBJ1-1
cdr3_length: 15
cdr3_nt: TGTGCCAGCAGCCACCGACAGGGAATGAACACTGAAGCTTTCTTT
cdr3_aa: CASSHRQGMNTEAFF

v_call: TRBV11-3
clone_size: .
d_call: .
j_call: TRBJ2-7
cdr3_length: 14
cdr3_nt: TGTGCCAGCAGCTTAGACGGTTACTCCTACGAGCAGTACTTC
cdr3_aa: CASSLDGYSYEQYF

v_call: TRBV10-2
clone_size: once
d_call: TRBD2
j_call: TRBJ2-3
cdr3_length: 14
cdr3_nt: TGCGCCAGCAGCCATGGTCTAGCGGGGGATACGCAGTATTTT
cdr3_aa: CASSHGLAGDTQYF

v_call: TRBV7-9
clone_size: .
d_call: .
j_call: TRBJ2-1
cdr3_length: 12
cdr3_nt: TGTTCCAGCAGCCTGACTAAGATCGAGCAGTTCTTC
cdr3_aa: CSSSLTKIEQFF

v_call: TRBV10-3
clone_size: .
d_call: TRBD2
j_call: TRBJ2-5
cdr3_length: 16
cdr3_nt: TGTGCCATCAGGTCACGACTAGCGGGGGATGGAGAGACCCAGTACTTC
cdr3_aa: CAIRSRLAGDGETQYF

v_call: TRBV9
clone_size: .
d_call: .
j_call: TRBJ1-1
cdr3_length: 11
cdr3_nt: TGTGCCAGCAGCCCCCTCACTGAAGCTTTCTTT
cdr3_aa: CASSPLTEAFF

v_call: TRBV6-1
clone_size: .
d_call: .
j_call: TRBJ2-5
cdr3_length: 13
cdr3_nt: TGTGCCACTAAGCAGCAGGGGCAAGAGACCCAGTACTTC
cdr3_aa: CATKQQGQETQYF

v_call: TRBV28
clone_size: once
d_call: TRBD1
j_call: TRBJ1-4
cdr3_length: 14
cdr3_nt: TGTGCCAGCAGTTTGGCAGGGGGCTCTGAAAAACTGTTTTTT
cdr3_aa: CASSLAGGSEKLFF

v_call: TRBV10-3
clone_size: .
d_call: TRBD1
j_call: TRBJ2-2
cdr3_length: 15
cdr3_nt: TGTGCCATCAGGGACAGGGAAGGAGCCACCGGGGAGCTGTTTTTT
cdr3_aa: CAIRDREGATGELFF

v_call: TRBV9
clone_size: few
d_call: .
j_call: TRBJ1-2
cdr3_length: 15
cdr3_nt: TGTGCCAGCAGCGCGACAGGCCGAGGGAACTATGGCTACACCTTC
cdr3_aa: CASSATGRGNYGYTF

v_call: TRBV6-1
clone_size: .
d_call: .
j_call: TRBJ2-3
cdr3_length: 14
cdr3_nt: TGTGCCAGCAGTGAAATGGCTTCCGCAGATACGCAGTATTTT
cdr3_aa: CASSEMASADTQYF

v_call: TRBV18
clone_size: .
d_call: TRBD2
j_call: TRBJ2-2
cdr3_length: 16
cdr3_nt: TGTGCCAGCTCACCAGCTAGCGGGGCGAACACCGGGGAGCTGTTTTTT
cdr3_aa: CASSPASGANTGELFF

v_call: TRBV5-1
clone_size: .
d_call: .
j_call: TRBJ2-7
cdr3_length: 13
cdr3_nt: TGCGCCAGCAGCTTGGACGGCTCCTACGAGCAGTACTTC
cdr3_aa: CASSLDGSYEQYF

v_call: TRBV11-3
clone_size: .
d_call: .
j_call: TRBJ2-7
cdr3_length: 15
cdr3_nt: TGTGCCAGCAGTGAAGGGGGTCGGCGGGGGCGGCCTTTGATATTC
cdr3_aa: CASSEGGRRGRPLIF

v_call: TRBV6-4
clone_size: .
d_call: TRBD2
j_call: TRBJ2-1
cdr3_length: 15
cdr3_nt: TGTGCCAGCAGTCCCGGACTAGCGGGTTACAATGAGCAGTTCTTC
cdr3_aa: CASSPGLAGYNEQFF